What follows is one TCR beta chain and its context. This entry belongs to a study of blood T cell repertoires in COVID-19. Study in general: Both acute and convalescent COVID-19 samples were obtained from the United States, Italy and Spain. Sources were T cells, B-cell-depleted T cells, or PBMCs; the material itself was cDNA or gDNA.

During active infection, Seattle patients enrolled and were then monitored through disease. Deletions cut 0 bases from V and 0 bases from J, with 11 bases between. The CDR3 consists of 17 residues. The germline V gene encodes CDR1 MNHEY and CDR2 SMNVEV (reference sequence). Per the authors' pipeline: Reference gene primers were amplified, and this amplification served to estimate nucleated cell counts. Sequencing was performed with immunoSEQ multiplex PCR; in TCRdb, only in-frame clones are kept and a portion is missing. V and J calls and clone size are those listed in that table; D and trimming were worked out from the DNA. The repertoire holds roughly 380,000 clones, with over 75% as singletons.

The rearrangement links TRBV27 to TRBJ1-4; unclear D gene. Sequences were obtained from peripheral blood. The sequence derives from a woman aged 40-49 years with COVID-19, enrolled during active disease. As DNA, the CDR3 is TGTGCCAGCAGTTTATCGAGAGGAACTGCAACTAATGAAAAACTGTTTTTT. This translates into CASSLSRGTATNEKLFF.